This T cell receptor beta chain was observed in a study of blood T cell repertoires in COVID-19. Study-wide background: There were acute and convalescent COVID-19 samples, and they came from the United States, Italy and Spain.

The J segment lost 0 bases and the V segment lost 2 bases, leaving 8 bases of the junction unmatched. The CDR3 runs to 16 residues. Per germline, CDR1 GTSNPN and CDR2 SVGIG (reference sequence). Per the original data handling: Amplifying reference gene primers gave estimates of nucleated cell counts. The method was immunoSEQ multiplex PCR; TCRdb's version includes in-frame clones alone and lacks a portion of them. Clone size and the V and J calls come from that table; the DNA yielded D and trimming. This sample has hundreds of thousands of clones, with over 75% found just once. This chain joins TRBV30 and TRBJ2-5, with TRBD2 matching 8 bases. This sequence originates from a man older than 75 with acute or convalescent COVID-19. The sample consisted of peripheral blood. CDR3 amino acids: CAWSRLAGSYQETQYF. For the CDR3, the DNA is TGTGCCTGGAGTAGGCTAGCGGGTTCGTACCAAGAGACCCAGTACTTC.